These T cell receptor beta chains were read from a single sample in a study of technical replicates of blood from a handful of donors. Profiled with immunoSEQ multiplex PCR; TCRdb holds only in-frame clones, not every one. The profile shows over 25,000 clones, 90% to 95% of them singletons. The sequencing input was PBMCs. These receptors all come from a human donor in good health. Some clones in this sample may be carry-over from other donors' samples. Both conserved end residues are trimmed from each CDR3. Clone size is not always given. Where it is, it says once, few, many or a class for expanded clones.

V gene	J gene	CDR3 length	clone size	CDR3 protein
TRBV15	TRBJ1-1	13	medium-sized	ATSRDREGNTEAF
TRBV25-1	TRBJ1-5	13	NA	ASSESGRGDQPQH
TRBV11-1	TRBJ1-2	11	NA	ASSEWTGDGYT
TRBV29-1	TRBJ2-1	11	NA	SGGTGGRNEQF
TRBV11-2	TRBJ2-7	11	once	ASRSWGGSEQY
TRBV7-2	TRBJ1-6	12	NA	ASSGQGYNSPLH
TRBV13	TRBJ2-7	13	NA	ASSLRLAGGYEQY
TRBV2	TRBJ2-4	14	NA	ASRGQGDLAKNIQY
TRBV9	TRBJ1-5	12	NA	ASSPTGEDQPQH
TRBV27	TRBJ1-2	11	NA	ASSPRAGYGYT
TRBV12-5	TRBJ1-3	13	NA	ASGLQGQQGNTIY
TRBV7-9	TRBJ2-7	13	NA	ASSLVPSGTHEQY
TRBV7-9	TRBJ1-2	12	NA	ASSRPGTDKGYT
TRBV5-4	TRBJ2-1	13	NA	ASSPPGQTFSEQF
TRBV4-1	TRBJ2-5	13	NA	ASSQDQGRVETQY
TRBV4-3	TRBJ2-2	15	once	ASSQDLDRGATGELF
TRBV7-3	TRBJ2-7	15	NA	ASRPRTGHSPSYEQY
TRBV5-1	TRBJ2-1	14	NA	ASSSGGSSSGNEQF
TRBV29-1	TRBJ1-1	11	NA	SVRGRLNTEAF
TRBV5-4	TRBJ2-7	13	once	ASSLGRDYAYEQY
TRBV2	TRBJ2-5	14	NA	ASERPLAGGRETQY
TRBV9	TRBJ2-7	13	NA	ASSPKGSGFYEQY
TRBV7-8	TRBJ1-1	10	NA	ASSLGETEAF
TRBV7-3	TRBJ1-6	13	NA	ASSLLGTDNSPLH
TRBV7-9	TRBJ1-3	13	NA	ASSLVSGLGNTIY
TRBV7-6	TRBJ2-7	13	NA	ASSLGGGPNYEQY
TRBV6-5	TRBJ1-1	10	NA	ASSYSEGEAF
TRBV4-1	TRBJ2-2	16	NA	ASSRWTSGESDTGELF
TRBV27	TRBJ2-7	10	NA	ATRGTNREQY
TRBV5-1	TRBJ2-3	14	NA	ASRAGGPIGTDTQY
TRBV13	TRBJ2-7	12	NA	ASSLGAGIYEQY
TRBV25-1	TRBJ2-1	15	NA	ASSESLYGRAHNEQF
TRBV30	TRBJ1-1	12	NA	AWSVAGMNTEAF
TRBV18	TRBJ2-3	14	NA	ASSPAGTGITDTQY
TRBV25-1	TRBJ2-7	10	NA	ASSTVGDRQY
TRBV7-3	TRBJ1-1	11	NA	ASSLQGSTEAF
TRBV6-5	TRBJ2-7	13	NA	ASSYSIAGAYEQY
TRBV27	TRBJ2-2	12	NA	ASSATGMSGELF
TRBV7-3	TRBJ2-3	14	NA	ASSAFVNSGTDTQY
TRBV29-1	TRBJ2-7	13	NA	SAEGGQGPFYEQY
TRBV6-5	TRBJ2-1	12	NA	ASRGLRLSGEQF
TRBV5-4	TRBJ1-1	12	NA	ASSSRDTNTEAF
TRBV5-1	TRBJ2-1	13	NA	ASSLEGDSYNEQF
TRBV7-2	TRBJ2-2	14	few	ASSPRTGGNTGELF
TRBV7-3	TRBJ2-7	17	NA	ASSLQGLSPVLGKFEQY